What follows is one T cell receptor beta chain and its context. Its antigen is still unknown. Unfractionated whole blood yielded total RNA, and T cells were not sorted. This sample was taken from a study of monozygotic twins with inflammatory bowel disease. Study conclusions and caveats: Patients with IBD had less TCRbeta diversity (inverse Simpson) than their healthy co-twins.

Eight separate reactions per sample served to make cDNA. Each CDR3 protein gets one entry in TCRdb, which reprocessed the 5' RACE reads and gives no DNA. The listing contains around 450,000 distinct CDR3 sequences. CDR3 length equals 13 residues. Per germline, CDR1 GTSNPN and CDR2 SVGIG (reference sequence). The chain is built from TRBV30 and TRBJ2-1. The sample was blood. This TCR derives from a human donor with ulcerative colitis or Crohn's disease, or a healthy co-twin of an affected twin (not recorded which). Here the CDR3 reads CAWSVSGFNEQFF.